This is a list of T cell receptor beta chains from one sample in a study of response to subunit inactivated influenza vaccine. TCRdb used MiXCR to reprocess the RT-PCR reads, holding one entry per CDR3 protein. The sample includes about 300,000 distinct CDR3 sequences, approximately 23% seen only once; the top ten take about 9.4%. The specimen was PBMCs from blood, collected approximately 20 months after vaccination. The receptors were gathered from a man between 50 and 75 years old who received an inactivated influenza vaccine. Each CDR3 is given with its conserved first and last residue. Fields, in order: clone size, V gene, D gene, J gene, CDR3 DNA, CDR3 protein. A D gene is named only where the DNA matches it firmly. Only part of the rows carry a size: once, few, many, or a class if the clone is expanded.

many	TRBV27	.	TRBJ2-1	TGTGCCAGCAGTTTCGGGGGCCTAACGCAGGGGCCCAATGAGCAGTTCTTC	CASSFGGLTQGPNEQFF
few	TRBV25-1	.	TRBJ1-1	TGTGCCAGCAGTGAGGGGATCGCACAGGGAGTTGAAACTCCTGAAGCTTTCTTT	CASSEGIAQGVETPEAFF
.	TRBV12-3/TRBV12-4	.	TRBJ2-5	TGTGCCAGCAGCCCTACAGGGACCGAGACCCAGTACTTC	CASSPTGTETQYF
.	TRBV5-1	.	TRBJ2-2	TGCGCCAGCAGGAGTGGTCCGGTAGAAGGGGAGCTGTTTTTT	CASRSGPVEGELFF
.	TRBV7-2	TRBD1	TRBJ1-3	TGTGCCAGCAGCTTAGACAGGGGTGGAAACACCATATATTTT	CASSLDRGGNTIYF
.	TRBV2	.	TRBJ1-4	TGTGCCAGCAGTGAAGGCAGGGTTGGTAATGAAAAACTGTTTTTT	CASSEGRVGNEKLFF
many	TRBV4-3	.	TRBJ1-4	TGCGCCAGCAGCCAAGATACCGCAGTCCTGGGTGAAAAACTGTTTTTT	CASSQDTAVLGEKLFF
many	TRBV6-1	.	TRBJ2-5	TGTGCCAGCAGGGATTCTCACCGGGACACTAAAGAGACCCAGTACTTC	CASRDSHRDTKETQYF
many	TRBV20-1	.	TRBJ1-5	TGCAGTGCTAGCCGGGACTGGAATCAGCCCCAGCATTTT	CSASRDWNQPQHF
.	TRBV29-1	.	TRBJ1-2	TGCAGCGTTGGTGGGGCTATCTCCGTCGGCTACACCTTC	CSVGGAISVGYTF
.	TRBV20-1	.	TRBJ1-2	TGCAGTGCTAGACCTACTGGGGGCTATGGCTACACCTTC	CSARPTGGYGYTF
.	TRBV15	TRBD1	TRBJ2-2	TGTGCCACCAGCAAAGCTCACAGGGGATCCGGGGAGCTGTTTTTT	CATSKAHRGSGELFF
.	TRBV7-8	.	TRBJ2-7	TGTGCCAGCAGCTTAGGGTCCGGCGGGCTCCACTCCTACGAGCAGTACTTC	CASSLGSGGLHSYEQYF
few	TRBV24-1	.	TRBJ2-2	TGTGCCACCAGTGATTTTGCAGCCCAGGAGCTGTTTTTT	CATSDFAAQELFF
many	TRBV12-3/TRBV12-4	.	TRBJ1-3	TGTGCCAGCAGTGCTCAGGGAGGAAACACCATATATTTT	CASSAQGGNTIYF
.	TRBV6-5	.	TRBJ2-1	TGTGCCAGCAGCTATAATCTCAGGGACCAGTTCTTC	CASSYNLRDQFF
.	TRBV28	.	TRBJ1-1	TGTGCCAGCAGTCGTCCCGCCAGGGGAGGCACTGAAGCTTTCTTT	CASSRPARGGTEAFF
.	TRBV29-1	TRBD1	TRBJ2-3	TGCAGCGTGAGGACAGGGGGTGTCACAGATACGCAGTATTTT	CSVRTGGVTDTQYF
many	TRBV7-9	.	TRBJ1-4	TGTGCCAGCAGGGTTACAGGCGAAAAACTGTTTTTT	CASRVTGEKLFF
.	TRBV5-1	.	TRBJ2-7	TGCGCCAGCAGCTTGGTTTTGGGCTACGAGCAGTACTTC	CASSLVLGYEQYF
.	TRBV4-3	.	TRBJ1-2	TGCGCCAGCAGCCAAGTCACCGGGGCTGATGGCTACACCTTC	CASSQVTGADGYTF
few	TRBV20-1	TRBD2	TRBJ2-4	TGCAGTGCAACCGGGACTACTAAAAACATTCAGTACTTC	CSATGTTKNIQYF
few	TRBV29-1	TRBD1	TRBJ1-2	TGCAGCGTTGTACTCCTCGGGACAGGTTCTAACTATGGCTACACCTTC	CSVVLLGTGSNYGYTF
few	TRBV11-2	TRBD1	TRBJ1-6	TGTGCCAGCAGAACAGGGGCTGCTAATTCACCCCTCCACTTT	CASRTGAANSPLHF
few	TRBV6-5	.	TRBJ2-1	TGTGCCAGCAGTTACTCTCGCAATGAGCAGTTCTTC	CASSYSRNEQFF
.	TRBV6-2/TRBV6-3	.	TRBJ1-1	TGTGCCAGCAGTTTAGCCCCGCAGCCGAACACTGAAGCTTTCTTT	CASSLAPQPNTEAFF
.	TRBV9	.	TRBJ2-6	TGTGCCAGCCGGAAGTTAGCTGGGGCCAACGTCCTGACTTTC	CASRKLAGANVLTF
few	TRBV19	TRBD1	TRBJ1-2	TGTGCCAGCAAAGGGCAGGGGGCGAGTAACTATGGCTACACCTTC	CASKGQGASNYGYTF
.	TRBV5-1	TRBD1	TRBJ1-1	TGCGCCAGCAGCTTACAGGGGGAGACGAGAGAAGCTTTCTTT	CASSLQGETREAFF
many	TRBV20-1	.	TRBJ1-5	TGCAGTGCTAGAGGGGGTCAGGGAGGTCAGCCCCAGCATTTT	CSARGGQGGQPQHF
.	TRBV3-1	.	TRBJ1-5	TGTGCCAGCAGCCAGACGACGGGGCAGCCCCAGCATTTT	CASSQTTGQPQHF
.	TRBV6-5	TRBD2	TRBJ2-1	TGTGCCAGCAGTTACCCCCAGCGGGAGAAGGAGGACAATGAGCAGTTCTTC	CASSYPQREKEDNEQFF
few	TRBV6-1	.	TRBJ1-1	TGTGCCAGCAGTCGTCCCGCAAGCAACACTGAAGCTTTCTTT	CASSRPASNTEAFF
.	TRBV5-4	.	TRBJ1-1	TGTGCCAGCAGACCGGAACCGCACACTGAAGCTTTCTTT	CASRPEPHTEAFF
many	TRBV20-1	.	TRBJ1-2	TGCAGTGCTCACGATAATAGCGGCTACACCTTC	CSAHDNSGYTF
few	TRBV20-1	TRBD2	TRBJ2-3	TGCAGTGCCTCAAGGACTAGCGGGAGTGATACGCAGTATTTT	CSASRTSGSDTQYF
.	TRBV20-1	.	TRBJ2-2	TGCAGTGCTAGAGACGTGACCACCGGGGAGCTGTTTTTT	CSARDVTTGELFF